This entry lists 5 T cell receptor beta chains sequenced from one sample in a study of shared clonotypes between healthy human individuals. CD45RO negativity and positive selection for CCR7 defined naive CD8 cells, a population that excluded terminally differentiated effector memory CD45RA+ cells. TCRdb keeps only in-frame clones here, not all; method: immunoSEQ multiplex PCR. Of about 2 million clones in the sample, over 85% are singletons; the top ten hold around 1%. Sequences were obtained from naive CD8+ T cells sorted from blood. Receptors originate from a young man in good health.

Written as DNA, the CDR3 is TGCGCCAGCAGCCAAGATGGGCTTGACAGGGAGGGAGGGGATACGCAGTATTTT. Encoded protein: CASSQDGLDREGGDTQYF. This chain connects TRBV4-3 to TRBJ2-3; D is tentatively TRBD1 or TRBD2 (7 bases each). The germline V gene encodes CDR1 LGHNA and CDR2 YSLEER. V was trimmed by 0 bases and J by 6 bases, leaving 22 bases between them. The CDR3 runs to 18 residues.

V and J are TRBV4-1 and TRBJ2-7, with D perhaps TRBD2 (7 bases). V was trimmed by 1 base and J by 6 bases, leaving 13 bases between them. The CDR3 spans 14 residues. Germline CDR1 MGHRA, CDR2 YSYEKL. CDR3: CASSQVGGPGEQYF. The CDR3 nucleotides read TGCGCCAGCAGCCAAGTCGGGGGGCCGGGCGAGCAGTACTTC.

V is TRBV2 and J is TRBJ2-1; D perhaps matches TRBD2 (5 bases). The CDR3 covers 13 residues. V lost 7 bases to trimming and J lost 9 bases, with 16 bases between them. The germline V gene encodes CDR1 SNHLY and CDR2 FYNNEI. CDR3: CASNGLASGEQFF. The CDR3 DNA follows: TGTGCCAGCAATGGGCTAGCCAGTGGTGAGCAGTTCTTC.

The sample holds one count of this clone. The chain carries TRBV4-1 and TRBJ2-1; D may correspond to TRBD1 or TRBD2 (5 bases each). This CDR3 has 12 amino acids. Between the trimmed V and J ends, which lost 3 bases and 9 bases, there was a span of 9 bases. Germline V CDR1 and CDR2: MGHRA, YSYEKL. CDR3 in amino acids: CASSHGTPEQFF. CDR3 DNA sequence: TGCGCCAGCAGCCACGGGACCCCTGAGCAGTTCTTC.

V gene TRBV30 combines with J gene TRBJ2-1; the match to TRBD2 covers 12 bases. Germline CDR1 is GTSNPN and CDR2 is SVGIG (reference sequence). J gave up 3 bases and V 5 bases, and 5 bases lay outside the gene matches. The CDR3 has 15 residues. The CDR3 sequence: CAWYRTSGVYNEQFF. The CDR3 nucleotides are TGTGCCTGGTATCGGACTAGCGGGGTCTACAATGAGCAGTTCTTC.